This TCR beta chain originates from a study of blood T cell repertoires in COVID-19. Overall study context: Sources were T cells, B-cell-depleted T cells, or PBMCs; the material itself was cDNA or gDNA.

Recruitment covered about two dozen US areas and drew participants whose ages spanned roughly 18 to 100 years. The length of the CDR3 is 18 residues. Germline CDR1 reads SGDLS; CDR2 reads YYNGEE. V was pared by 3 bases and J by 1 base, with 20 bases between. Sequenced by immunoSEQ multiplex PCR; TCRdb stores in-frame clones only, minus some. The profile shows 110,000 to 150,000 clones, just under 85% of them singletons. This TCR came from a woman aged 40 to 50 who had recovered from COVID-19. The rearrangement uses TRBV9 and TRBJ2-1, with TRBD2 as a possible D gene (5 bases). The specimen sequenced was PBMCs or T cells enriched from blood (not recorded which). In nucleotides, the CDR3 is TGTGCCAGCAGCGGAGGCAAAGGGAGACACGGGTCCTACAATGAGCAGTTCTTC. It is translated as CASSGGKGRHGSYNEQFF.